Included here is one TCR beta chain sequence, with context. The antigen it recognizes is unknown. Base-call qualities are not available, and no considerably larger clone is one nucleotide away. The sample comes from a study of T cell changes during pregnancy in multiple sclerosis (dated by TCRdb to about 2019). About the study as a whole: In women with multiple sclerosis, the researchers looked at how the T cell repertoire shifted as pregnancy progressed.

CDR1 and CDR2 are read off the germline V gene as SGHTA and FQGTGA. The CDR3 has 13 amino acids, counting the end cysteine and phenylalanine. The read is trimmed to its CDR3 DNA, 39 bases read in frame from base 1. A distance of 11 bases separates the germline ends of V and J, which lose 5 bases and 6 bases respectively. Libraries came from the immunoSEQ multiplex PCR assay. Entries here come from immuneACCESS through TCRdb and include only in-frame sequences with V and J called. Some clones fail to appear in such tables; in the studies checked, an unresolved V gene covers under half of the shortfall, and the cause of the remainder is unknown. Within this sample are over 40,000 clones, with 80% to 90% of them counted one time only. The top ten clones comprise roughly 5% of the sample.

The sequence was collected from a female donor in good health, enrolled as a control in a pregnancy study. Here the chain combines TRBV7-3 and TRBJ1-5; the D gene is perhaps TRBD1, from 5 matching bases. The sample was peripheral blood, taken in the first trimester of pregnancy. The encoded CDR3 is CASSRGLGQPQHF. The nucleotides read TGTGCCAGCAGCCGGGGGTTAGGTCAGCCCCAGCATTTT. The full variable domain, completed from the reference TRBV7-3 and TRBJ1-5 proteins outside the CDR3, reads GAGVSQTPSNKVTEKGKYVELRCDPISGHTALYWYRQSLGQGPEFLIYFQGTGAADDSGLPNDRFFAVRPEGSVSTLKIQRTERGDSAVYLCASSRGLGQPQHFGDGTRLSIL.